The clone carrying this TCR beta chain was counted only a few times. Its antigen is not known. These data originate in a study of T cells in Graves' hyperthyroidism and ophthalmopathy. From RNA transcripts, TCR beta CDR3 regions were amplified. The TCR CDR3 first-round RT-PCR relied on the HTBI primer set. A single record per CDR3 protein comes from TCRdb applying MiXCR to the multiplex PCR reads. This table holds roughly 750,000 distinct CDR3 sequences, about a sixth found once. The germline CDR1 and CDR2 sequences are MNHEY and SVGAGI. J gave up 1 base and V 0 bases, and 7 bases lay outside the gene matches. This CDR3 is built from 17 residues. Investigators excluded patients with uncontrolled infection, other autoimmune disease, pregnancy or lactation. Whole-study results and caveats: Appearing also in blood were most of the thyroid clonotypes expanded above 0.001. The model's output predicted ophthalmopathy at a median of about 5.9 months prior to onset.

Material for sequencing was blood. The rearrangement links TRBV6-5 to TRBJ2-5; 8 bases are a match to TRBD1. This TCR derives from a man aged 18 to 30 with Graves' hyperthyroidism. This chain's CDR3 is CASSYSIGGTGQETQYF. In nucleotides, the CDR3 is TGTGCCAGCAGTTACTCTATCGGCGGGACAGGCCAAGAGACCCAGTACTTC.